This T cell receptor (beta chain) was found in a study of CD8 T cells in ankylosing spondylitis (dated by TCRdb to about 2017). Notes on the research overall: The study set out to find disease-linked TCR variants by profiling T cell receptor beta repertoires in ankylosing spondylitis patients and healthy donors. The whole study cohort included over a hundred healthy donors and some 27 ankylosing spondylitis patients. Peripheral blood samples were taken, and synovial fluid was additionally collected from ankylosing spondylitis patients. The paper's findings and limits, for the study overall: A CD8+ phenotype was shown by the disease-linked clones, which were found at relatively low frequencies in peripheral blood. A TCR beta motif of about eight highly homologous amino acid variants appeared characteristic of blood from ankylosing spondylitis patients. Some motif variants were previously reported in synovial fluid and blood of reactive arthritis patients, suggesting common disease-initiation mechanisms. The disease-linked clones were reported as significantly enriched in matched synovial fluid samples from ankylosing spondylitis patients.

This clonotype was seen only a few times. Its antigen target is currently unknown. No clone much larger than this one lies a single base away; base qualities are absent. The CDR3, cysteine through phenylalanine, is 12 amino acids long. Kept here is only the CDR3 DNA, which spans 36 bases and is read in frame from base 1. V drops 9 bases and J drops 6 bases, leaving 11 bases in between. Looking up the germline V gene yields CDR1 KGHDR and CDR2 SFDVKD. The run used an Illumina HiSeq 2500. Quantitative 5'-RACE with molecular barcodes was used to prepare TCR beta libraries. Turning to the authors' computational methods: Disease-linked TCR variants were identified with a new computational method built on a probabilistic model of VDJ rearrangement. TCRdb's own reprocessing of the public reads used fastp at Q25 and MiXCR and kept productive beta chains. Every distinct CDR3 protein forms one entry, paired with its most common genes and DNA. The V and J calls come from TCRdb's annotation, not from the publication. The sample profile shows about 270,000 distinct CDR3 sequences; over 30% of them were found once. The ten largest clonotypes hold about 4.2% of the sample.

The TCR comes from a male donor with ankylosing spondylitis or in good health (not recorded which). Sequenced material: blood, either unsorted or a sorted T cell fraction (not recorded which). The rearrangement combines TRBV24-1 with TRBJ2-1; the D gene is unclear. The CDR3 is CATAPDANEQFF. The DNA sequence follows: TGTGCCACCGCGCCCGACGCCAATGAGCAGTTCTTC.